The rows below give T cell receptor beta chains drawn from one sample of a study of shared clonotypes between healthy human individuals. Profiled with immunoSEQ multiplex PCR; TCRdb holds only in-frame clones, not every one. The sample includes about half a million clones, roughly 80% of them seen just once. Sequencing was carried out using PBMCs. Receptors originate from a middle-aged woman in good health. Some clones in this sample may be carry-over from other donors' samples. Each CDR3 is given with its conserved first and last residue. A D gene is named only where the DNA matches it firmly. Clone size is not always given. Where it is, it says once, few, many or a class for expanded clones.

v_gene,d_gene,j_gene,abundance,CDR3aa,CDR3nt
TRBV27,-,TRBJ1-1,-,CASSRSSLGTTEAFF,TGTGCCAGCAGCCGATCATCTCTAGGCACCACTGAAGCTTTCTTT
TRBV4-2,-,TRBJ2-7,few,CASSQDQSGKTTYEQYF,TGTGCCAGCAGCCAAGACCAATCGGGGAAAACCACCTACGAGCAGTACTTC
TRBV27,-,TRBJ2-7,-,CASSPRDTSYEQYF,TGTGCCAGCAGCCCAAGGGACACTTCCTACGAGCAGTACTTC
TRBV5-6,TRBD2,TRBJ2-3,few,CASSSGLAGATQYF,TGTGCCAGCAGCAGCGGACTAGCGGGAGCCACGCAGTATTTT
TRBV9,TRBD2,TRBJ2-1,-,CASSASGRGAEQFF,TGTGCCAGCAGCGCTAGCGGGAGGGGGGCTGAGCAGTTCTTC
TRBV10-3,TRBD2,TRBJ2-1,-,CAIRVAGEEDEQFF,TGTGCCATCAGAGTAGCGGGAGAGGAGGATGAGCAGTTCTTC
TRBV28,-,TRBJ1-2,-,CASSLRPANYGYTF,TGTGCCAGCAGTTTAAGGCCGGCGAACTATGGCTACACCTTC
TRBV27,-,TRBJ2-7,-,CASSFQGSSYEQYF,TGTGCCAGCAGTTTTCAGGGGTCATCCTACGAGCAGTACTTC
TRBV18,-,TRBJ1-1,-,CASSPQGQNTEAFF,TGTGCCAGCTCACCCCAGGGACAGAACACTGAAGCTTTCTTT
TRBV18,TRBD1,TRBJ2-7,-,CASSPLDRDPRDEQYF,TGTGCCAGCTCACCTTTGGACAGGGACCCTAGAGACGAGCAGTACTTC
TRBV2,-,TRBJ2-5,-,CASSLTRETQYF,TGTGCCAGCAGTCTAACCCGAGAGACCCAGTACTTC
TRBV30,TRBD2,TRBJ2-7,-,CAWKRDPYEQYF,TGTGCCTGGAAGCGGGACCCCTACGAGCAGTACTTC
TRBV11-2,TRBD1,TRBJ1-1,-,CASSSIRTGGTEAFF,TGTGCCAGCAGCTCCATCCGTACAGGGGGCACTGAAGCTTTCTTT
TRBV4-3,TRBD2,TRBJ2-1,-,CASSRGVAGGGEQFF,TGCGCCAGCAGCCGGGGGGTAGCGGGAGGTGGTGAGCAGTTCTTC
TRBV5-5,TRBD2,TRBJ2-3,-,CASSYRAGRADTQYF,TGTGCCAGCAGCTACCGAGCGGGAAGGGCGGATACGCAGTATTTT
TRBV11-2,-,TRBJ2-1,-,CASSLDTGTYNEQFF,TGTGCCAGCAGCTTAGATACGGGTACCTACAATGAGCAGTTCTTC
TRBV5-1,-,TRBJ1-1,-,CASSLASGAGNTEAFF,TGCGCCAGCAGCTTGGCGTCAGGGGCGGGAAACACTGAAGCTTTCTTT
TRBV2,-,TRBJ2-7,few,CASNPSGVPYEQYF,TGTGCCAGCAACCCTAGTGGGGTCCCCTACGAGCAGTACTTC
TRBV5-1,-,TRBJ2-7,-,CASSLVMDSVPEQYF,TGCGCCAGCAGCTTGGTTATGGACAGCGTACCCGAGCAGTACTTC
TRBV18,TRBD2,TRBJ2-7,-,CASSLQTSGGPRISYEQYF,TGTGCCAGCTCACTGCAGACTAGCGGGGGACCGAGAATTTCCTACGAGCAGTACTTC
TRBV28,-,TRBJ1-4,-,CASSEGGPNEKLFF,TGTGCCAGCAGCGAAGGAGGGCCTAATGAAAAACTGTTTTTT
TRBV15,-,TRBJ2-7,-,CATSRGAGEKQYF,TGTGCCACCAGCAGGGGGGCGGGAGAAAAGCAGTACTTC
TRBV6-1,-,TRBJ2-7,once,CASSEAPGNSGEQYF,TGTGCCAGCAGTGAAGCCCCCGGGAATTCGGGCGAGCAGTACTTC
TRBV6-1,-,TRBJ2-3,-,CASSELLVGTDTQYF,TGTGCCAGCAGTGAATTACTCGTAGGCACAGATACGCAGTATTTT